The sequence of this T cell receptor beta chain was determined in a study of cytomegalovirus exposure and HLA in healthy donors. Study-wide results and limits: No immune exposure information besides CMV serostatus was available. An analysis done earlier found most TCR beta V segments productive about 87% or about 30% of the time. Reportedly, TCR beta sequences accurately predicted HLA-A and HLA-B alleles in most subjects. TCR beta V- and J-gene trimming was later associated with a missense DCLRE1C variant.

The CDR3 consists of 13 residues. V was cut by 10 bases and J by 1 base, with 8 bases left in between. CDR1 and CDR2 from the germline V gene are LNHDA and SQIVND (reference sequence). It was with 60 Vbeta and 13 Jbeta primers that the PCR ran. TCRdb keeps only in-frame clones here, not all; method: immunoSEQ multiplex PCR. The sample carries some 170,000 clones, approximately 80% recorded once. Concerning this clone itself: Its target is unknown.

Sequenced material: PBMCs. The TCR was taken from a woman aged 18-29 years in good health and CMV-seropositive. The rearrangement links TRBV19 to TRBJ2-6; no clear D. This CDR3 reads CATTRSGANVLTF. The CDR3 DNA reads TGTGCCACCACCCGGTCTGGGGCCAACGTCCTGACTTTC.